These 28 T cell receptor beta chains were all obtained from the same sample, sequenced in a study of vaccination and CD4 T cells after COVID-19. Their antigens remain unidentified. Treatment described: roughly nine-day PBMC culture with coronavirus spike peptide pools or control peptides (ViraFEST assay). Sequencing of cultured CD4+ T cell DNA used the Oncomine TCR Beta short-read assay. In TCRdb, the PCR reads were re-called with MiXCR into one record per CDR3 protein. This sample has over 15,000 distinct CDR3 sequences, with around 40% found just once. Sequenced sample: CD4+ T cells from blood, cultured in vitro. The receptor set was obtained from a human donor who had recovered from COVID-19.

The chain recombines TRBV20-1 with TRBJ1-4; the D is unclear. This CDR3 spans 13 amino acids. The germline CDR1 and CDR2 sequences are DFQATT and SNEGSKA (reference sequence). V lost 1 base, J lost 8 bases, and 11 bases lay in between. CDR3 region: CSARGRLGEKLFF. Written as DNA, the CDR3 is TGCAGTGCTAGAGGCCGCCTCGGGGAAAAACTGTTTTTT.

This chain joins TRBV5-1 and TRBJ2-5; TRBD2 agrees at 10 bases. Germline CDR1 is SGHRS and CDR2 is YFSETQ. This CDR3 comprises 16 residues. With V trimmed by 0 bases and J by 2 bases, 4 bases remained unmatched. This chain's CDR3 is CASSLVVAGGQETQYF. In DNA form, the CDR3 reads TGCGCCAGCAGCTTGGTGGTAGCGGGAGGACAAGAGACCCAGTACTTC.

The rearrangement uses TRBV6-1 and TRBJ2-7, with 9 bases lining up with TRBD1. The CDR3 consists of 18 residues. Germline CDR1 and CDR2: MNHNS and SASEGT. After removal of 5 bases from V and 5 bases from J, the junction contained 19 bases not matched to a gene. The CDR3 sequence: CASSLSQLLTGGINEQYF. Written as DNA, the CDR3 is TGTGCCAGCAGTCTCTCCCAGTTACTGACAGGGGGGATAAACGAGCAGTACTTC.

Here the CDR3 reads CASSGFITSYEQYF. In nucleotides, the CDR3 is TGTGCCAGCAGTGGGTTTATAACCTCCTACGAGCAGTACTTC. The rearrangement links TRBV6-1 to TRBJ2-7; D call uncertain. Trimming took 4 bases from V and 0 from J, leaving 10 bases between them. The CDR3 contains 14 residues. Germline-derived CDR1 and CDR2 are MNHNS and SASEGT.

The V and J genes are TRBV20-1 and TRBJ2-1, with D perhaps TRBD1 (5 bases). Germline V gene lookup returns CDR1 DFQATT and CDR2 SNEGSKA (reference sequence). V was shortened by 3 bases and J by 6 bases, with 9 bases between the two germline ends. The CDR3 consists of 12 residues. The DNA for the CDR3 is TGCAGTGCTAGCAGGCAGGGCAATGAGCAGTTCTTC. This translates into CSASRQGNEQFF.

This clonotype turned up a few times. The chain employs TRBV6-5 and TRBJ1-5, with D perhaps TRBD1 (5 bases). The CDR3 loop spans 18 amino acids. Trimming removed 0 bases at V and 4 bases at J, with 19 bases between. Germline V CDR1 and CDR2: MNHEY, SVGAGI. The CDR3 region is CASSYSPGRAFRNQPQHF. In DNA, the CDR3 is TGTGCCAGCAGTTACTCCCCGGGCAGGGCATTTCGGAATCAGCCCCAGCATTTT.

This clonotype was found a few times. The chain uses TRBV28 and TRBJ1-5, with 7 bases lining up with TRBD1. The CDR3 runs 16 residues. The trim removed 5 bases at V and 12 bases at J, leaving 19 bases unmatched. Looked up from germline, CDR1 is MDHEN and CDR2 is SYDVKM. The chain's CDR3 is CASSINLIRGQKGQHF. Here the CDR3 DNA reads TGTGCCAGCAGTATAAACCTGATCCGGGGACAGAAAGGCCAGCATTTT.

The V call is TRBV20-1, the J call TRBJ2-7, with D perhaps being TRBD1 or TRBD2 (5 bases each). Trimming stripped 6 bases from V and 2 bases from J, with 17 bases between. Germline V gene data show CDR1 as DFQATT and CDR2 as SNEGSKA (reference sequence). The CDR3 contains 14 residues. CDR3 DNA sequence: TGCAGTGCCCCAGGGCAGCGGAACCCCTACGAGCAGTACTTC. Translating it yields CSAPGQRNPYEQYF.

The chain carries TRBV4-1 and TRBJ2-2; TRBD2 matches 12 bases. V lost 6 bases, J lost 4 bases, and 3 bases stayed unmatched. The CDR3 is 15 amino acids. Germline lookup yields CDR1 MGHRA and CDR2 YSYEKL. The CDR3 reads CASSRLAGATGELFF. The CDR3 DNA sequence: TGCGCCAGCAGTCGACTAGCGGGAGCCACCGGGGAGCTGTTTTTT.

The V gene is TRBV27, the J gene TRBJ2-2, with a tentative D call TRBD2 (7 bases). The V gene's germline CDR1 is MNHEY and CDR2 SMNVEV (reference sequence). The CDR3 runs to 15 residues. Trimming cost V 7 bases and J 6 bases, with 18 bases left between them. The CDR3 coding sequence is TGTGCCAGCACCCGGGGGGCAGGAATGGCCGGGGAGCTGTTTTTT. Residues: CASTRGAGMAGELFF.

This chain connects TRBV6-1 to TRBJ2-1; D is unresolved. The V end lost 8 bases, the J end lost 3 bases, and 8 bases lay between the germline ends. Germline V gene sequence: CDR1 MNHNS, CDR2 SASEGT. The CDR3 consists of 12 residues. The CDR3 spells CASRTGYNEQFF. CDR3 sequence (DNA): TGTGCCAGCCGAACTGGCTACAATGAGCAGTTCTTC.

The J gene is TRBJ1-6, the V gene TRBV5-8; D is unresolved. Germline CDR1 is SGHTS and CDR2 is YDEGEE. This CDR3 spans 16 amino acids. Trimming left V 7 bases short and J 5 bases short, with 19 bases between. The CDR3 nucleotides read TGTGCCAGCGGCCGGCGCGGAAAAGGAAATAATTCACCCCTCCACTTT. Translated, it gives CASGRRGKGNNSPLHF.

This clonotype was recorded a few times. The chain links TRBV24-1 to TRBJ1-1; no reliable D call. V was pared by 8 bases and J by 1 base, with 10 bases between. CDR3 length: 13 residues. Per the germline V gene, CDR1 is KGHDR and CDR2 is SFDVKD. The CDR3 DNA sequence: TGTGCCACCATGGGAACAGCGAACACTGAAGCTTTCTTT. This sequence encodes CATMGTANTEAFF.

The chain links TRBV20-1 to TRBJ2-5; D is perhaps TRBD2 (6 bases). Germline CDR1 DFQATT, CDR2 SNEGSKA (reference sequence). CDR3 length equals 14 residues. Trimming pared 0 bases from V and 5 bases from J, leaving 13 bases between. This CDR3 is CSARDRGRGETQYF. The CDR3 DNA is TGCAGTGCTAGAGATCGAGGACGGGGGGAGACCCAGTACTTC.

The rearrangement links TRBV27 to TRBJ2-5; 7 bases are shared with TRBD2. With 3 bases clipped from V and 9 bases from J, the junction kept 7 bases outside the gene matches. The CDR3 extends over 13 amino acids. CDR1 is MNHEY, CDR2 SMNVEV, per germline (reference sequence). The CDR3: CASSFYAGRAQYF. Written as DNA, the CDR3 is TGTGCCAGCAGTTTTTACGCTGGGAGGGCCCAGTACTTC.

This clonotype turned up a few times. The CDR3 DNA follows: TGTGCCAGCAGTTATTGGCAGGGGGATGGCTACACCTTC. Protein: CASSYWQGDGYTF. The V call is TRBV28, the J call TRBJ1-2; the match to TRBD1 covers 7 bases. The V segment lost 4 bases and the J segment 6 bases; nucleotides outside the gene matches: 5. This CDR3 contains 13 residues. The V gene's germline CDR1 is MDHEN and CDR2 SYDVKM.

This clonotype was picked up a small number of times. V usage is TRBV5-1 and J usage is TRBJ1-2; D is possibly TRBD1 (5 bases). The germline V gene encodes CDR1 SGHRS and CDR2 YFSETQ. Trimming removed 1 base from V and 1 base from J, with 8 bases in between. The CDR3 is made up of 14 amino acids. The CDR3 sequence: CASSLSGGNYGYTF. In DNA form, the CDR3 reads TGCGCCAGCAGCTTGTCGGGGGGTAACTATGGCTACACCTTC.

J is TRBJ1-2 and V is TRBV28; 10 positions match TRBD1. The germline CDR1 and CDR2 sequences are MDHEN and SYDVKM. The V segment lost 3 bases and the J segment 6 bases; nucleotides outside the gene matches: 7. The CDR3 loop spans 15 amino acids. The CDR3 region is CASSFGDRGIDGYTF. CDR3 coding DNA: TGTGCCAGCAGTTTTGGGGACAGGGGTATCGATGGCTACACCTTC.

This clonotype was picked up a small number of times. The chain couples TRBV19 to TRBJ1-5, with D possibly matching TRBD1 (5 bases). CDR1 and CDR2 (germline): LNHDA, SQIVND (reference sequence). The CDR3 covers 15 residues. The V end lost 5 bases, the J end lost 9 bases, and 20 bases lay between the germline ends. The CDR3 DNA reads as TGTGCCAGTAGTGAGGGTGGGACCCTGTTTGGGCCCCAGCATTTT. This codes for CASSEGGTLFGPQHF.

This clonotype was counted a few times. The chain joins TRBV15 to TRBJ2-7, with D perhaps TRBD1 (5 bases). The CDR3 is 16 amino acids. CDR1 LNHNV and CDR2 YYDKDF come from the germline V gene (reference sequence). Trimming stripped 0 bases from V and 5 bases from J, with 17 bases between. This CDR3 is CATSRDLPRWGDEQYF. The CDR3 DNA reads as TGTGCCACCAGCAGAGATCTTCCGAGGTGGGGCGACGAGCAGTACTTC. The variable domain in full, completed from reference TRBV15 and TRBJ2-7, reads DAMVIQNPRYQVTQFGKPVTLSCSQTLNHNVMYWYQQKSSQAPKLLFHYYDKDFNNEADTPDNFQSRRPNTSFCFLDIRSPGLGDTAMYLCATSRDLPRWGDEQYFGPGTRLTVT.

The rearrangement uses TRBV20-1 and TRBJ2-7; no reliable D call. The germline V gene has CDR1 DFQATT and CDR2 SNEGSKA (reference sequence). The CDR3 loop spans 13 amino acids. The germline V and J ends were trimmed by 1 base and 0 bases, with 7 bases remaining between them. The CDR3 loop is CSARVRGSYEQYF. For the CDR3, the DNA is TGCAGTGCTAGAGTGCGCGGCTCCTACGAGCAGTACTTC.

The genes are TRBV12-3 or TRBV12-4 and TRBJ2-7, with 7 bases aligning to TRBD2. CDR3 length equals 15 residues. After removal of 3 bases from V and 2 bases from J, the junction contained 7 bases not matched to a gene. The CDR3 sequence is CASSLRLADTYEQYF. DNA for the CDR3: TGTGCCAGCAGTTTGAGACTAGCCGACACCTACGAGCAGTACTTC.

This clonotype has more than one count but fewer than ten. The CDR3 sequence: CASSNRDRGYRNEQFF. Here the CDR3 DNA reads TGTGCCAGCAGCAATCGGGACAGGGGATATAGGAATGAGCAGTTCTTC. The chain has TRBV7-2 and TRBJ2-1; 10 nucleotides match TRBD1. With V trimmed by 5 bases and J by 7 bases, 11 bases remained unmatched. CDR1 is SGHTA, CDR2 FQGNSA, per germline. The CDR3 has 16 residues.

The CDR3 protein is CATSRGGDLYEQYF. The DNA of the CDR3 is TGTGCCACCAGCAGAGGAGGGGATCTATACGAGCAGTACTTC. This rearrangement joins TRBV15 to TRBJ2-7; D assignment may be TRBD1 or TRBD2 (5 bases each). This CDR3 is built from 14 residues. Germline V CDR1 and CDR2: LNHNV, YYDKDF (reference sequence). V shed 1 base and J shed 4 bases, with 11 bases lying between them.

The chain recombines TRBV10-3 with TRBJ2-1; 9 positions agree with TRBD1. Germline V gene lookup returns CDR1 ENHRY and CDR2 SYGVKD. This CDR3 is 16 amino acids long. V dropped 6 bases and J dropped 8; count of bases not matched to a gene: 14. The CDR3 DNA follows: TGTGCCATCAGCGGAAGGACAGGGGAATTTAGCGATGAGCAGTTCTTC. The encoded protein is CAISGRTGEFSDEQFF.

There are a few counts of this clonotype. This rearrangement joins TRBV2 to TRBJ2-3; D is uncertain. Trimming cost V 1 base and J 1 base, with 6 bases left between them. This CDR3 region has 14 residues. Germline lookup yields CDR1 SNHLY and CDR2 FYNNEI. The CDR3 loop is CASSEGMGTDTQYF. The CDR3 bases are TGTGCCAGCAGTGAAGGGATGGGCACAGATACGCAGTATTTT.

This chain joins TRBV7-3 and TRBJ1-2; 11 nucleotides agree with TRBD1. The J segment lost 4 bases and the V segment lost 7 bases, leaving 5 bases of the junction unmatched. The CDR3 totals 14 residues. Germline values: CDR1 SGHTA, CDR2 FQGTGA. This chain's CDR3 is CASTPGTGGYGYTF. In DNA, the CDR3 is TGTGCCAGCACCCCCGGGACAGGGGGCTATGGCTACACCTTC.

The chain couples TRBV27 to TRBJ2-1; 8 bases line up with TRBD2. J was trimmed by 6 bases and V by 9 bases; bases with no gene match: 19. This CDR3 is 17 amino acids long. The V gene's germline CDR1 is MNHEY and CDR2 SMNVEV (reference sequence). The CDR3 region is CASKAGMGAGVLNEQFF. The DNA for the CDR3 is TGTGCCAGTAAGGCAGGCATGGGAGCGGGAGTCCTCAATGAGCAGTTCTTC.